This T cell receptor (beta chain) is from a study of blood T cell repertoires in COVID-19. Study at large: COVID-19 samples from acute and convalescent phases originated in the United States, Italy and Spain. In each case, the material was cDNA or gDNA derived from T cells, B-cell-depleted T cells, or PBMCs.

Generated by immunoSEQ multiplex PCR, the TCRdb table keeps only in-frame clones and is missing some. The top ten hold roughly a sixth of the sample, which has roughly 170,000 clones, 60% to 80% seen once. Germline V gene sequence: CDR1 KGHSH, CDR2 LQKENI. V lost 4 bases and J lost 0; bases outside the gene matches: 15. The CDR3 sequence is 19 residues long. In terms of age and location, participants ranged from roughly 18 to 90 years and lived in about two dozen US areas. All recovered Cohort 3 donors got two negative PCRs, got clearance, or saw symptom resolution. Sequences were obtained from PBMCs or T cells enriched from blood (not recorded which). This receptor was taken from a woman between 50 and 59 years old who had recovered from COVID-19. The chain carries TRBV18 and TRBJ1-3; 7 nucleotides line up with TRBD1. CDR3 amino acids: CASSLRLPGQQDSGNTIYF. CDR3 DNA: TGTGCCAGCTCACTGAGACTTCCGGGACAGCAAGACTCTGGAAACACCATATATTTT.